This entry describes one TCR beta chain. This record belongs to a study of blood T cell repertoires in COVID-19. Study overall: The analysed material was cDNA or gDNA that came from T cells, B-cell-depleted T cells, or PBMCs.

The assay was immunoSEQ multiplex PCR, and TCRdb's table has in-frame clones only and misses some. The sample lists approximately 350,000 clones, 65% to 90% seen once, with 7.1% in the top ten. Germline V CDR1 and CDR2: SGHVS, FNYEAQ. The CDR3 is 16 amino acids. With 5 bases clipped from V and 3 bases from J, the junction kept 7 bases outside the gene matches. The Seattle patients, enrolled during active infection, were followed longitudinally. This chain joins TRBV7-6 and TRBJ2-2; 9 bases are shared with TRBD2. This clonotype originated in an older woman with COVID-19, enrolled during active disease. Sequencing used peripheral blood. The CDR3 here is CASSLLGGGDTGELFF. The CDR3 bases are TGTGCCAGCAGCCTGCTGGGCGGGGGGGACACCGGGGAGCTGTTTTTT.